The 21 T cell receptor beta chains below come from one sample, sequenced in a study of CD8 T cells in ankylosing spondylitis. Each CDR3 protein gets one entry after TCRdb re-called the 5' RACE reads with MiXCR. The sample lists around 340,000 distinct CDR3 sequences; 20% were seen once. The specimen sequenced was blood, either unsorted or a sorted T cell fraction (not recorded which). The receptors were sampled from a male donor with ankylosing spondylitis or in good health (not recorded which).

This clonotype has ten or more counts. CDR3 sequence: CSVEDGPVETQYF. In DNA form, the CDR3 reads TGCAGCGTTGAAGATGGGCCAGTAGAGACCCAGTACTTC. The chain links TRBV29-1 to TRBJ2-5, with D hard to call. The CDR3 length is 13 residues. V gave up 0 bases and J gave up 4 bases, with 9 bases separating them. Germline V gene data show CDR1 as SQVTM and CDR2 as ANQGSEA.

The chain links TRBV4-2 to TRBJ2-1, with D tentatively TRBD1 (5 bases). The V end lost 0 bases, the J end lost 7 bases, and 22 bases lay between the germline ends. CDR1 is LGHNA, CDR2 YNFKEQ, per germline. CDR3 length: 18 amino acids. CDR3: CASSQDRLWGPTSNEQFF. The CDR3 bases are TGTGCCAGCAGCCAAGATCGATTGTGGGGCCCGACCTCGAATGAGCAGTTCTTC.

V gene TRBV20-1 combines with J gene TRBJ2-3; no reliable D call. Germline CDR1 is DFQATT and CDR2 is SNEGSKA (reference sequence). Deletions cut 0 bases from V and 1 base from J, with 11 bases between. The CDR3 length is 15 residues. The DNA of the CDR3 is TGCAGTGCTAGAGATCAGGCAGAAGGCACAGATACGCAGTATTTT. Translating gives CSARDQAEGTDTQYF.

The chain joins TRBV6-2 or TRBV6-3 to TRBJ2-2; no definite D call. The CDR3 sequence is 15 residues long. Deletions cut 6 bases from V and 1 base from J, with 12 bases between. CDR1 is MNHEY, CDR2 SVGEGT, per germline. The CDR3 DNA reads TGTGCCAGCAGACCAGGAGATTTGAACACCGGGGAGCTGTTTTTT. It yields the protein CASRPGDLNTGELFF.

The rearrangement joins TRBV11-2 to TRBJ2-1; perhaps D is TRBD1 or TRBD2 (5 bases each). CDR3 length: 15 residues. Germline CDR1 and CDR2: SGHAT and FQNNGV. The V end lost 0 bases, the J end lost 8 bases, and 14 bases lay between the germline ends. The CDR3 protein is CASSLEGRGLHEQFF. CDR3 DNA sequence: TGTGCCAGCAGCTTAGAGGGGCGAGGGCTCCATGAGCAGTTCTTC.

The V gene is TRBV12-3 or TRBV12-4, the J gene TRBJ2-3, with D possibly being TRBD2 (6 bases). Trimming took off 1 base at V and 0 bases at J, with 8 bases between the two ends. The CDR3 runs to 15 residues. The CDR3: CASSLVGTSTDTQYF. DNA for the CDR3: TGTGCCAGCAGTTTAGTCGGGACTAGCACAGATACGCAGTATTTT.

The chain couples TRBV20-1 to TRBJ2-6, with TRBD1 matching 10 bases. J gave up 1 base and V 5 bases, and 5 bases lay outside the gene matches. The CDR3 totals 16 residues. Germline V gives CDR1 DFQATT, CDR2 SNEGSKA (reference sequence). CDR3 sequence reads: CSAPRDRGSGANVLTF. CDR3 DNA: TGCAGTGCTCCTAGGGACAGGGGATCTGGGGCCAACGTCCTGACTTTC.

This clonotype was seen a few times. CDR3 region: CASSLGLAGVIEQFF. CDR3 nucleotide sequence: TGCGCCAGCAGCTTGGGCCTAGCGGGGGTTATTGAGCAGTTCTTC. The chain employs TRBV5-1 and TRBJ2-1; 10 positions match TRBD2. The length of the CDR3 is 15 residues. CDR1 is SGHRS, CDR2 YFSETQ, per germline. Trimming at V came to 0 bases and at J to 9 bases, leaving 6 bases not matched to a gene.

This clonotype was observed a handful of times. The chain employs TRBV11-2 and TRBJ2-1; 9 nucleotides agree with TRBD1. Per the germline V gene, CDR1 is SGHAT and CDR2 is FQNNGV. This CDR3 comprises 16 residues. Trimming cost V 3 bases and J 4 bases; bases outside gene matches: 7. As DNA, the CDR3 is TGTGCCAGCAGCTTGGAGGGACAGGGCCTATACAATGAGCAGTTCTTC. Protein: CASSLEGQGLYNEQFF. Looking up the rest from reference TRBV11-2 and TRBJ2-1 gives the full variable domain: EAGVAQSPRYKIIEKRQSVAFWCNPISGHATLYWYQQILGQGPKLLIQFQNNGVVDDSQLPKDRFSAERLKGVDSTLKIQPAKLEDSAVYLCASSLEGQGLYNEQFFGPGTRLTVL.

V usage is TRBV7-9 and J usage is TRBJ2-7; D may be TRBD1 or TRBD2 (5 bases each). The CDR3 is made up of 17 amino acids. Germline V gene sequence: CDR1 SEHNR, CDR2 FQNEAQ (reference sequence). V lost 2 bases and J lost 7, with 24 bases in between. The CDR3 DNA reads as TGTGCCAGCAGCTTAAGGGACCAGGACCCAATGGGAAGGGAGCAGTACTTC. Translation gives CASSLRDQDPMGREQYF. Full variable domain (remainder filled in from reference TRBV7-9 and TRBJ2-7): DTGVSQNPRHKITKRGQNVTFRCDPISEHNRLYWYRQTLGQGPEFLTYFQNEAQLEKSRLLSDRFSAERPKGSFSTLEIQRTEQGDSAMYLCASSLRDQDPMGREQYFGPGTRLTVT.

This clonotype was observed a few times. CDR3 region: CASSEWRQETQYF. For the CDR3, the DNA is TGTGCCAGCAGTGAATGGCGGCAAGAGACCCAGTACTTC. V usage is TRBV2 and J usage is TRBJ2-5; no definite D call. CDR3 size: 13 residues. Trimming left V 2 bases short and J 2 bases short, with 6 bases between. Per the germline V gene, CDR1 is SNHLY and CDR2 is FYNNEI.

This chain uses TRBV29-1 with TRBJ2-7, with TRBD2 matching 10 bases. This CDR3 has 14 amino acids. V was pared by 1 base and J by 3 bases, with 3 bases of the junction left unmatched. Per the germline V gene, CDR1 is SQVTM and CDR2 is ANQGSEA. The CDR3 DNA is TGCAGCGTTGAAGGGACTAGCGGAATCTACGAGCAGTACTTC. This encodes CSVEGTSGIYEQYF.

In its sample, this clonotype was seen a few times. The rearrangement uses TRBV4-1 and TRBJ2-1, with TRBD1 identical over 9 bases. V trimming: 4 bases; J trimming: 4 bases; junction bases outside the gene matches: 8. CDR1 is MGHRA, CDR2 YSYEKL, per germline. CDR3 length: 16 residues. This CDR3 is CASSLTGTGTYNEQFF. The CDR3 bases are TGCGCCAGCAGCCTAACGGGGACAGGGACTTACAATGAGCAGTTCTTC.

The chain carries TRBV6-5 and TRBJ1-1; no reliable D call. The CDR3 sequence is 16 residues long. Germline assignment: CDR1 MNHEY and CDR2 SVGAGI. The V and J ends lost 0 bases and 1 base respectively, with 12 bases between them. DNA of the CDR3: TGTGCCAGCAGTTACTCGTTGACCCGACCGAACACTGAAGCTTTCTTT. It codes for CASSYSLTRPNTEAFF.

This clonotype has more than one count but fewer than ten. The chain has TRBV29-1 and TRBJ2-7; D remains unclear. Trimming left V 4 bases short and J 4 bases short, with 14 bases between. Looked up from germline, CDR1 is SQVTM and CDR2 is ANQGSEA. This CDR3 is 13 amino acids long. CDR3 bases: TGCAGCGTTGTAACAGCGTCAAGATACGAGCAGTACTTC. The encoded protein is CSVVTASRYEQYF.

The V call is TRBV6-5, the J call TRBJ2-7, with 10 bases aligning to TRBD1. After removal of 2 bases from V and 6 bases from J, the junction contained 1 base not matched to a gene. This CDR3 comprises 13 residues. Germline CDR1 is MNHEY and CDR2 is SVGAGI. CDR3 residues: CASSYGDRGEQYF. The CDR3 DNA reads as TGTGCCAGCAGTTACGGGGACAGGGGCGAGCAGTACTTC.

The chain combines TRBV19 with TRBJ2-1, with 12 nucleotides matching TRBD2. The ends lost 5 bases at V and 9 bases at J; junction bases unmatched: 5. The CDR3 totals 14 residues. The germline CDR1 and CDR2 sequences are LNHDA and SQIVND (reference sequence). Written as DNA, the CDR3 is TGTGCCAGTAGTCGGACTAGCGGGGCCATTGAGCAGTTCTTC. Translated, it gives CASSRTSGAIEQFF. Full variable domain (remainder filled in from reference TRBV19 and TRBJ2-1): DGGITQSPKYLFRKEGQNVTLSCEQNLNHDAMYWYRQDPGQGLRLIYYSQIVNDFQKGDIAEGYSVSREKKESFPLTVTSAQKNPTAFYLCASSRTSGAIEQFFGPGTRLTVL.

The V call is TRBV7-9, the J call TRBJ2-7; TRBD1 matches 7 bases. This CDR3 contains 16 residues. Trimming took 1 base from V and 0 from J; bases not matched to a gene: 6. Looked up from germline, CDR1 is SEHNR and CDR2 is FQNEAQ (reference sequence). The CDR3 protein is CASSLGVGTVSYEQYF. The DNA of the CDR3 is TGTGCCAGCAGCTTAGGAGTAGGGACAGTCTCCTACGAGCAGTACTTC. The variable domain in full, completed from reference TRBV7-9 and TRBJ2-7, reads DTGVSQNPRHKITKRGQNVTFRCDPISEHNRLYWYRQTLGQGPEFLTYFQNEAQLEKSRLLSDRFSAERPKGSFSTLEIQRTEQGDSAMYLCASSLGVGTVSYEQYFGPGTRLTVT.

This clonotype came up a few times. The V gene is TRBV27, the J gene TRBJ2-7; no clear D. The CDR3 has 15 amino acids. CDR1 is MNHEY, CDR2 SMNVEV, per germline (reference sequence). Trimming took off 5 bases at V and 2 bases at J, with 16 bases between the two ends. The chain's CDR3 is CASSHKGSLAYEQYF. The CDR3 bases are TGTGCCAGCAGTCACAAGGGTTCGTTGGCCTACGAGCAGTACTTC.

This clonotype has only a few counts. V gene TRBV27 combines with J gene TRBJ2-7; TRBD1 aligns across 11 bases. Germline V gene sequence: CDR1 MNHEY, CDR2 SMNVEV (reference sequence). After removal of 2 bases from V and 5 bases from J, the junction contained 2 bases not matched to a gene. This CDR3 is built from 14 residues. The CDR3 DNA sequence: TGTGCCAGCAGTTTAGGGACAGGGGGGCACGAGCAGTACTTC. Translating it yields CASSLGTGGHEQYF.

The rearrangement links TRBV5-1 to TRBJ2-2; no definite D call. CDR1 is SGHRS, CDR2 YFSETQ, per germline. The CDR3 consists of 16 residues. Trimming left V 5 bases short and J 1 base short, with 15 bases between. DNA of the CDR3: TGCGCCAGCAGTCTCGATCAGGCGTTGAACACCGGGGAGCTGTTTTTT. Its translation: CASSLDQALNTGELFF.